This TCR beta chain was sequenced in a study of control samples from healthy donors and cancer patients (dated by TCRdb to about 2020). A remark on this clone: What antigen it recognizes has not been identified. Base qualities are missing; no much larger clone stands one base away.

The library was made by the immunoSEQ multiplex PCR assay. As stored in TCRdb, this immuneACCESS dataset retains in-frame rearrangements with V and J assigned. A fraction of the clones does not appear; measured against another copy, unresolved V genes explain less than half of the discrepancy, and the remainder lacks a known reason. The sample table lists 150,000 to 200,000 clones, roughly 91% of them with a count of one. Over 1.2% of the sample is held by the ten biggest clonotypes. According to the germline V gene, CDR1 reads MGHRA and CDR2 reads YSYEKL. The CDR3, from cysteine to phenylalanine, totals 15 residues. Of the read, only the CDR3 DNA is kept; its 45 bases are in frame from base 1. Trimming takes 0 bases from V and 7 bases from J, and the germline ends sit 16 bases apart.

The sequenced sample was blood. The clonotype was recovered from a woman in her 30s in good health. This receptor chain uses TRBV4-1 and TRBJ2-7; 7 matching bases give a weak D call of TRBD1. The CDR3 reads CASSQDTVQGREQYF. The nucleotide sequence reads as follows: TGCGCCAGCAGCCAAGATACGGTACAGGGGAGGGAGCAGTACTTC.